This T cell receptor beta chain was found in a study of T-cell reconstitution after alpha-beta-depleted transplantation in children. A TCRbeta library incorporating unique molecular identifiers was prepared. MiXCR, applied by TCRdb to the PCR reads, yields one record per CDR3 protein. The sample contains hundreds of thousands of distinct CDR3 sequences, around a sixth of which appear only once. This clonotype occurred a few times. V lost 1 base to trimming and J lost 4 bases, with 10 bases between them. The CDR3 covers 13 residues. From germline, CDR1 is SQVTM and CDR2 ANQGSEA. This chain uses TRBV29-1 with TRBJ1-1, with unresolved D. Sequences were derived from PBMCs from the stem cell graft donor, sampled from the stem cell graft. The TCR comes from a human donor who donated a stem cell graft to a child with acute myeloid leukemia. The CDR3 sequence: CSVEGGMSTEAFF. As DNA, the CDR3 is TGCAGCGTTGAAGGGGGAATGAGCACTGAAGCTTTCTTT.